This T cell receptor beta chain originates from a study of T cell responses to AZD1222 COVID-19 vaccine (dated by TCRdb to the early 2020s). Broadly, across the study: AZD1222 recipients whose second dose came at about 4 weeks and those whose second dose came at about 12 weeks were combined into one group, since spike-specific TCR depth and breadth did not differ between the two schedules. Enrollment into the trials was organized by age into subgroups of 18-55, 56-69 and 70-plus years, and those subgroups contained roughly 160, 29 and 62 TCR-sequenced participants, respectively. A total of 233 trial participants underwent TCR sequencing, of whom 207 had received two doses of AZD1222 and around 25 had received two doses of the MenACWY control vaccine. The investigation overall reported the following: The 56-69-year group was small, and its depth increase did not reach significance, likely because of low power. Reportedly, close to half of the unique spike-specific TCRs recognized epitopes lying outside the regions that are mutated in the B.1.351 and B.1.1.7 variants. After two AZD1222 doses, both the breadth and the depth of spike-specific TCRs were significantly higher than at day 0 and than in MenACWY recipients. CD4 TCRs associated with the vaccine covered the entire spike protein, and the dominant responses were in regions 160-218 and 743-854. Most participants were white British and females outnumbered males, and the authors suggested that clonal diversity may have been underestimated. Only a handful of AZD1222 recipients were SARS-CoV-2 seropositive at baseline, limiting conclusions about previously exposed vaccinees. No day 14 peak-response samples were available, so repertoires were characterized only after the peak T cell response.

About this clone: This clone's antigen is unknown. No clone much larger than this one lies a single base away; base qualities are absent.

Deletion took 5 bases off V and 2 bases off J, with a span of 12 bases between the germline ends. The CDR3 starts with the cysteine, ends with the phenylalanine, and has 14 residues. Only the CDR3 region is kept as DNA, spanning 42 bases read in frame from base 1. CDR1 and CDR2 are read off the germline V gene (reference sequence) as SEHNR and FQNEAQ. The CDR3 regions of human TCRbeta chains were subjected to immunosequencing. For the original study's pipeline: Repertoire TCRs were matched against a reference library of SARS-CoV-2-specific TCRs generated with the MIRA antigen-specificity platform. Breadth was defined as the fraction of unique TCRs that were SARS-CoV-2-associated. Depth was defined as the fraction of total T cells that were SARS-CoV-2-associated. Each spike-specific TCR was assigned to its reactive spike region and to a CD4 or CD8 class using the MIRA data. Log10-transformed breadth and depth values were compared by one-way ANOVA with Sidak's multiple comparisons tests. TCRdb obtained this table from immuneACCESS and retained in-frame rearrangements with V and J assigned. These tables miss some clones; where compared with another copy, unresolved V genes account for less than half of the shortfall, and the remainder is unexplained. From that table come the V and J calls and clone size; the DNA was used to work out D and trimming. In this sample the table shows around 170,000 clones, just over 90% of which occur a single time. The ten largest clones represent approximately 0.97% of the sample.

The time point label on this specimen signifies: baseline before first vaccination. Vaccinee samples were obtained from the UK trials COV001 and COV002, which included a single-blind randomized controlled phase 2/3 trial of AZD1222 (ChAdOx1 nCoV-19) in healthy adults. For TCRbeta chain sequencing, PBMC samples from trial participants were taken at day 0 and at day 28 after the second dose. The clonotype comes from an adult in good health. The sample was peripheral blood, taken on day 0 of AZD1222 vaccination. This sequence uses TRBV7-9 and TRBJ2-5, with a weak D call of TRBD2 (5 bases match). The DNA sequence reads TGTGCCAGCAGCCTAGGGAGCAGGCAAGAGACCCAGTACTTC. The translation is CASSLGSRQETQYF.